The 8 T cell receptor beta chains reported below all come from one sample, sequenced in a study of shared clonotypes between healthy human individuals. Some clones are missing from TCRdb's copy, which holds only in-frame ones; the method was immunoSEQ multiplex PCR. The data show some 2 million clones, about 95% seen once. Terminally differentiated effector memory CD45RA+ cells were excluded by CCR7 positive selection of CD45RO-negative cells. Sequenced sample: naive CD8+ T cells sorted from blood. These receptor sequences come from a man aged 18 to 35 in good health.

The chain carries TRBV5-6 and TRBJ2-7, with D perhaps matching TRBD2 (5 bases). CDR3 length equals 15 residues. Germline V CDR1 and CDR2: SGHDT, YYEEEE. V was trimmed by 3 bases and J by 5 bases, leaving 18 bases between them. The CDR3: CASSSLDGVPHEQYF. In nucleotides, the CDR3 is TGTGCCAGCAGCTCCCTAGACGGGGTCCCCCACGAGCAGTACTTC. Complete variable domain (other parts from reference TRBV5-6 and TRBJ2-7): DAGVTQSPTHLIKTRGQQVTLRCSPKSGHDTVSWYQQALGQGPQFIFQYYEEEERQRGNFPDRFSGHQFPNYSSELNVNALLLGDSALYLCASSSLDGVPHEQYFGPGTRLTVT.

The genes are TRBV27 and TRBJ2-3; D call uncertain. CDR3 length: 15 residues. Trimming stripped 2 bases from V and 4 bases from J, with 13 bases between. Germline-derived CDR1 and CDR2 are MNHEY and SMNVEV (reference sequence). CDR3 sequence (DNA): TGTGCCAGCAGTTTAAAGCAGCTTGGGGCAGATACGCAGTATTTT. Amino acid sequence: CASSLKQLGADTQYF.

This rearrangement joins TRBV9 to TRBJ2-4; D may be TRBD1 (5 bases). Trimming removed 0 bases at V and 5 bases at J, with 18 bases between. CDR3 length: 17 residues. Germline V gene sequence: CDR1 SGDLS, CDR2 YYNGEE. CDR3 sequence (DNA): TGTGCCAGCAGCGTAGCGGAAGGAAGTTGGGGCCAAAACATTCAGTACTTC. Encoded protein: CASSVAEGSWGQNIQYF.

This chain links TRBV6-4 with TRBJ2-5; D possibly corresponds to TRBD1 (6 bases). Trimming stripped 1 base from V and 4 bases from J, with 10 bases between. Germline lookup yields CDR1 MRHNA and CDR2 SNTAGT. The CDR3 has 14 amino acids. CDR3 loop: CASSDWGRGETQYF. CDR3 DNA sequence: TGTGCCAGCAGTGACTGGGGCAGGGGAGAGACCCAGTACTTC.

The chain recombines TRBV11-2 with TRBJ2-7; 15 bases align to TRBD2. Germline values: CDR1 SGHAT, CDR2 FQNNGV. CDR3 length: 16 residues. Trimming cost V 4 bases and J 4 bases; bases outside gene matches: 5. CDR3 loop: CASSSWTSGGAYEQYF. The CDR3 bases are TGTGCCAGCAGCTCGTGGACTAGCGGGGGGGCTTACGAGCAGTACTTC. The complete variable domain, with remaining parts taken from reference TRBV11-2 and TRBJ2-7, reads EAGVAQSPRYKIIEKRQSVAFWCNPISGHATLYWYQQILGQGPKLLIQFQNNGVVDDSQLPKDRFSAERLKGVDSTLKIQPAKLEDSAVYLCASSSWTSGGAYEQYFGPGTRLTVT.

The V call is TRBV6-5, the J call TRBJ1-1, with a weak D call TRBD1 (6 bases). The CDR3 loop spans 14 amino acids. Trimming cost V 7 bases and J 4 bases, with 16 bases left between them. CDR1 is MNHEY, CDR2 SVGAGI, per germline. CDR3 coding DNA: TGTGCCAGCAAAACACAGGGCCCCCTCACTGAAGCTTTCTTT. This codes for CASKTQGPLTEAFF.

For the CDR3, the DNA is TGTGCCAGCAGCGGGGCTTTTGACTATACAGAGGGCTACGAGCAGTACTTC. Protein sequence: CASSGAFDYTEGYEQYF. The chain uses TRBV2 and TRBJ2-7; D may correspond to TRBD1 or TRBD2 (5 bases each). Trimming left V 6 bases short and J 3 bases short, with 24 bases between. The CDR3 extends over 17 amino acids. Germline V lookup: CDR1 SNHLY, CDR2 FYNNEI.

The chain links TRBV27 to TRBJ2-7; 11 nucleotides line up with TRBD2. The ends lost 4 bases at V and 10 bases at J; junction bases unmatched: 6. The CDR3 sequence is 13 residues long. Looked up from germline, CDR1 is MNHEY and CDR2 is SMNVEV (reference sequence). CDR3 region: CASSSTTSGDQYF. As DNA, the CDR3 is TGTGCCAGCAGTTCGACGACTAGCGGGGACCAGTACTTC.